The T cell receptor (beta chain) described here comes from a study of post-analysis software for immune sequencing data. Overall study context: Relapsing-remitting, secondary progressive and progressive-relapsing forms made up the multiple sclerosis disease courses.

Carried by the TCR beta cDNA libraries were unique molecular identifiers. Yield was 450,000 to 650,000 cDNA molecules from roughly 0.93 to 9.6 million T cells. In TCRdb, the PCR reads were re-called with MiXCR into one record per CDR3 protein. Of around 770,000 distinct CDR3 sequences in the sample, around 46% are singletons; the top ten hold roughly 4.9%. Overall study findings and caveats: Comparison of patients with controls showed 4 to 6 TRBV segments more frequent in patients, TRBV5-6, TRBV5-1 and TRBV20-1 among them. Among multiple sclerosis patients, normalized Chao1 diversity was significantly below that of controls. Batch-mates among the samples co-clustered strongly by F measure.

Trimming removed 7 bases at V and 2 bases at J, with 9 bases between. CDR1 is SQVTM, CDR2 ANQGSEA, per germline. The CDR3 spans 12 residues. Concerning this clonotype: Its target is not known.

The chain is built from TRBV29-1 and TRBJ2-1; D gene ambiguous. The TCR originated in a girl between 5 and 17 years old with multiple sclerosis. Sequences were obtained from blood. CDR3 nucleotides: TGCAGCGACCGACCCCCCTACAATGAGCAGTTCTTC. This sequence encodes CSDRPPYNEQFF.